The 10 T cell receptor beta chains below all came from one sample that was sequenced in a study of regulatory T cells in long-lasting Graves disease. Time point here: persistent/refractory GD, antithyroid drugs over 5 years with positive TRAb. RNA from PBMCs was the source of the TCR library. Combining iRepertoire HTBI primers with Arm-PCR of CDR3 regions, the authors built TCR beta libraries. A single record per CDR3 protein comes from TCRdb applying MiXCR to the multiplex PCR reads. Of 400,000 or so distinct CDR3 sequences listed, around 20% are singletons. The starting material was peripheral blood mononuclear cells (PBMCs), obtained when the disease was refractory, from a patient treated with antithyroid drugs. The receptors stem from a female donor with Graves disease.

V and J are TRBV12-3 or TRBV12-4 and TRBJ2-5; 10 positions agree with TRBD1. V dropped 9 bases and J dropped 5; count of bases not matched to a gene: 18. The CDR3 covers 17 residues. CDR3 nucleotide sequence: TGTGCCAGTAGTCCCAACCCGGGACAGGGGAAAACGGAGACCCAGTACTTC. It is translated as CASSPNPGQGKTETQYF.

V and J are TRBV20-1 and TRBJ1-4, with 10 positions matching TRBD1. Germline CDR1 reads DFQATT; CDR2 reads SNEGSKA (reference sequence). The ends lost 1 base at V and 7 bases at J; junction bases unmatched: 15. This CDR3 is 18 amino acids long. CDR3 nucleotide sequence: TGCAGTGCTAGAGCCCTCGGACAGGGGGAAAGGGGAGGTGAAAAACTGTTTTTT. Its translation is CSARALGQGERGGEKLFF.

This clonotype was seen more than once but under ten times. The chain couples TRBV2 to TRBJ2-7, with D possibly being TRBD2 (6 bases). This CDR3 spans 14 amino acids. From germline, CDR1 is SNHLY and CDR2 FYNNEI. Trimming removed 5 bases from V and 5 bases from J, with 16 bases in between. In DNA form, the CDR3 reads TGTGCCAGCAGTCTGACTAGTTTTCGAAACGAGCAGTACTTC. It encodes CASSLTSFRNEQYF.

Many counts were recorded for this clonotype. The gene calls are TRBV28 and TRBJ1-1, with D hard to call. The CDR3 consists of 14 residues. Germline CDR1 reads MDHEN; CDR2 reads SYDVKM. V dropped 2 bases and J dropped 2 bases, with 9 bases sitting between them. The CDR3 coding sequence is TGTGCCAGCAGTTTAGTCCGGGGAAACACTGAAGCTTTCTTT. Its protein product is CASSLVRGNTEAFF.

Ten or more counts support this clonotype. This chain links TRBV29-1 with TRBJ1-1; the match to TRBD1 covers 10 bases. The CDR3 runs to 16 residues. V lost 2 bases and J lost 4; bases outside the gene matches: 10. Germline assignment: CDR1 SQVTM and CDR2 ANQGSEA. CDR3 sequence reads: CSVEKTGGYRITEAFF. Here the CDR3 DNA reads TGCAGCGTTGAAAAGACAGGGGGCTATAGGATCACTGAAGCTTTCTTT.

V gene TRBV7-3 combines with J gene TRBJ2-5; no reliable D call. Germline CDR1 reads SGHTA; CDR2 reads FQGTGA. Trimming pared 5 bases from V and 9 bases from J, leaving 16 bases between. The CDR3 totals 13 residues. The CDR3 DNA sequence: TGTGCCAGCAGCCAAGGGCAGGTGGGGTCCCAGTACTTC. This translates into CASSQGQVGSQYF.

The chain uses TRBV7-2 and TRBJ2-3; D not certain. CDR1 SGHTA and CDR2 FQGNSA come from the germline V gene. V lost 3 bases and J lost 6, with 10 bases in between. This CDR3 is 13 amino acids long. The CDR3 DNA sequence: TGTGCCAGCAGCTTTTCCCCCGCCGATACGCAGTATTTT. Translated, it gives CASSFSPADTQYF.

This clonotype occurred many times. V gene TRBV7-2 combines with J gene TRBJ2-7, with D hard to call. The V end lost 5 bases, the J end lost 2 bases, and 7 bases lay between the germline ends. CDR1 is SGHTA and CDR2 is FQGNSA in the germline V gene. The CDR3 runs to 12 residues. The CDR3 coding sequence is TGTGCCAGCAGCCCCCCCGCCTACGAGCAGTACTTC. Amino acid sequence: CASSPPAYEQYF.

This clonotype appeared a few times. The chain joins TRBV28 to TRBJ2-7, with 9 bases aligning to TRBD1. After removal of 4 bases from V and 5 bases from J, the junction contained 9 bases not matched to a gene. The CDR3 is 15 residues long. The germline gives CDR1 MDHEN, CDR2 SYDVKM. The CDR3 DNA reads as TGTGCCAGCAGTTCAGCTGGGACAGGGTACAACGAGCAGTACTTC. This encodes CASSSAGTGYNEQYF.

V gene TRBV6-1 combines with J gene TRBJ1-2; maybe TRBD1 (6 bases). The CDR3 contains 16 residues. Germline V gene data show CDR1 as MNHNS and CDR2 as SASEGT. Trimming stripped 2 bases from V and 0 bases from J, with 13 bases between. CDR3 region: CASSEMQGPTNYGYTF. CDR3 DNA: TGTGCCAGCAGTGAAATGCAGGGGCCGACTAACTATGGCTACACCTTC.